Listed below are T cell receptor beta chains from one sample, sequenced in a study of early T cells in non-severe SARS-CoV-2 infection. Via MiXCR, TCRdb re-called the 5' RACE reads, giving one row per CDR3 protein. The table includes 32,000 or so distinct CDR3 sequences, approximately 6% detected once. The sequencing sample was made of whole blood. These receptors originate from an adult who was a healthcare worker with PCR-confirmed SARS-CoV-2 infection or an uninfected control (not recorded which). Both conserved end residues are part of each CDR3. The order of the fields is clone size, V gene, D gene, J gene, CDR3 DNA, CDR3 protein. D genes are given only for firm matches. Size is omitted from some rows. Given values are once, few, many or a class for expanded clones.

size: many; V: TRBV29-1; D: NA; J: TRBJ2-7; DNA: TGCAGCGTTGTATGGGCAGGCCCGAGCTCCTACGAGCAGTACTTC; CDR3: CSVVWAGPSSYEQYF
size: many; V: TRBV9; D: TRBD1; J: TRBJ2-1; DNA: TGTGCCAGCAGCGTAGATGGACAGGGTTACAATGAGCAGTTCTTC; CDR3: CASSVDGQGYNEQFF
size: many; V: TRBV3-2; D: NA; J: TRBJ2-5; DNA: TGTGCCAGCAGCCAAGCCCCGCCGGGCACCCAAGAGACCCAGTACTTC; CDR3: CASSQAPPGTQETQYF
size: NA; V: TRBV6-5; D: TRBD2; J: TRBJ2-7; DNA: TGTGCCAGCAGAGGGACTAGCGTCTACGAGCAGTACTTC; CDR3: CASRGTSVYEQYF
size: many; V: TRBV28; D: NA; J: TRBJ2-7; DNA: TGTGCCAGCAGTCTTGACTCGTTCTACGAGCAGTACTTC; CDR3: CASSLDSFYEQYF
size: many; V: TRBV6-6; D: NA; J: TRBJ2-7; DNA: TGTGCCAGCAGTTACTCGTGGGATTACTCCTACGAGCAGTACTTC; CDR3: CASSYSWDYSYEQYF
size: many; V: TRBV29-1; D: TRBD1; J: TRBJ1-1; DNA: TGCAGCGTTGAAGATTTACAGGGGAGAACTGAAGCTTTCTTT; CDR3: CSVEDLQGRTEAFF
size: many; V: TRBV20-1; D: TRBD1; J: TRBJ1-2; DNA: TGCAGTGCTAGGGGTGATCCAACCGGGACAGGAGCTGAAAACTATGGCTACACCTTC; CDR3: CSARGDPTGTGAENYGYTF
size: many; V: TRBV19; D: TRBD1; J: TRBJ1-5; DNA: TGTGCCAGTAGTGGGACAGGGGGGGATCAGCCCCAGCATTTT; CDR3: CASSGTGGDQPQHF
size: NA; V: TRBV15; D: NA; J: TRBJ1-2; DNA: TGTGCCACCAGCACCTCAGAGGGTAGTCTGCGTGGCTACACCTTC; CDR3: CATSTSEGSLRGYTF
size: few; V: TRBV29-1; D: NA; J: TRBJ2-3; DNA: TGCAGCGCGGACAGCCGCACAGATACGCAGTATTTT; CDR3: CSADSRTDTQYF
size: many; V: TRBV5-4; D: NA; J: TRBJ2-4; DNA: TGTGCCAGCAGCTCGGACACAATTCAGTACTTC; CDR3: CASSSDTIQYF
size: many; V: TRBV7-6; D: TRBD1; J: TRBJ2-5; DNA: TGTGCCAGCAGCTTAGATACAGGGGGCTGGGAGACCCAGTACTTC; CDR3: CASSLDTGGWETQYF
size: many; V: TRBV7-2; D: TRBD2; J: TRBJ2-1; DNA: TGTGCCAGCAGCTTATTGGCGGGAGTTGGGAATGAGCAGTTCTTC; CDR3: CASSLLAGVGNEQFF
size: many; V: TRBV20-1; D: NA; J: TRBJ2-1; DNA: TGCAGTGCTAGAGATCTAGGACTCTACAATGAGCAGTTCTTC; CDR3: CSARDLGLYNEQFF
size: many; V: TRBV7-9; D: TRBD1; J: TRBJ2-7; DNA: TGTGCCAGCAGCTTAGGGGACAGGCCACCATACTACGAGCAGTACTTC; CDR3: CASSLGDRPPYYEQYF
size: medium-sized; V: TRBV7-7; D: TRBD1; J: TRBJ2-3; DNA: TGTGCTAGCAGCCGGACAGGGGCATTTGGAGATACGCAGTATTTT; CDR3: CASSRTGAFGDTQYF
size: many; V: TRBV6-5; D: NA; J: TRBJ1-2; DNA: TGTGCCAGCAGTACCAACCCAGGGCGCGGCTACACCTTC; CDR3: CASSTNPGRGYTF
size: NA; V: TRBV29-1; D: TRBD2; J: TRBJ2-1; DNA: TGCAGCGCCCGACTAGCAGTCGCCTTCGGGCCCTCCTACAATGAGCAGTTCTTC; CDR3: CSARLAVAFGPSYNEQFF
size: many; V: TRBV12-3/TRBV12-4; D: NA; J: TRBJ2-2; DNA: TGTGCCAGCAGATCCGGGACATGGAACACCGGGGAGCTGTTTTTT; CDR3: CASRSGTWNTGELFF
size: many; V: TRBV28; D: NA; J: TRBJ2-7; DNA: TGTGCCAGCACCCAAGGTGGGGGATACGAGCAGTACTTC; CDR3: CASTQGGGYEQYF
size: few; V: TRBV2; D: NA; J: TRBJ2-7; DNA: TGTGCCACCGTCCTTGGTTCCTCCTACGAGCAGTACTTC; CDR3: CATVLGSSYEQYF
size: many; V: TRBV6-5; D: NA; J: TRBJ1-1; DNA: TGTGCCAGCAGAATAAGTGGGGTGAACACTGAAGCTTTCTTT; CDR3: CASRISGVNTEAFF
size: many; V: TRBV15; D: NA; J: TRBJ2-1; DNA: TGTGCCACCGGCTCCCTCCGGGAGTCCTATGAGCAGTTCTTC; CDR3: CATGSLRESYEQFF
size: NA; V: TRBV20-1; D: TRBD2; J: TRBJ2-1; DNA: TGCAGTGCTAGAGAGGCAGCGGGAGGATTCAATGAGCAGTTCTTC; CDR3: CSAREAAGGFNEQFF
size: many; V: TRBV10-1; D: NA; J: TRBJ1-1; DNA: TGCGCCAGCAGTGAGTCGGGACGCGTCATGAACACTGAAGCTTTCTTT; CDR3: CASSESGRVMNTEAFF
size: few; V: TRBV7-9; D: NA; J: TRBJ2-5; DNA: TGTGCCAGCAGCTTGTGGGGAACAACAGAGACCCAGTACTTC; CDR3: CASSLWGTTETQYF
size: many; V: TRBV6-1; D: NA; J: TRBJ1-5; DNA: TGTGCCAGCAGCGGAGGTCAGGACTATCAGCCCCAGCATTTT; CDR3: CASSGGQDYQPQHF
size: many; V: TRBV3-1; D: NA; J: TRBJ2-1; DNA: TGTGCCAGCAGCCAAGAAGCGCAGAGCTACAATGAGCAGTTCTTC; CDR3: CASSQEAQSYNEQFF
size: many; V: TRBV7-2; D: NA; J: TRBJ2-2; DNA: TGTGCCAGCAGCCAGGACCGATCGAACACCGGGGAGCTGTTTTTT; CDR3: CASSQDRSNTGELFF
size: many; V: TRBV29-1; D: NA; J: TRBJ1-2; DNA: TGCAGCGTTCTCGGGACGGTTATCGGCTATGGCTACACCTTC; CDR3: CSVLGTVIGYGYTF
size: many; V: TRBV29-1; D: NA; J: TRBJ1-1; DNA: TGCAGCGCCCTGGGGCAGGGCACTGAAGCTTTCTTT; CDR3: CSALGQGTEAFF
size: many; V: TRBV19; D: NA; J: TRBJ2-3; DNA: TGTGCCAGTAGTCCGCTGCGGGACATCACAGATACGCAGTATTTT; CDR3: CASSPLRDITDTQYF
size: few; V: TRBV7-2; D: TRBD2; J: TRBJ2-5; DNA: TGTGCCAGCAGCCGCCGTGCGGGGACTAGCGGGACCGAGACCCAGTACTTC; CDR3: CASSRRAGTSGTETQYF
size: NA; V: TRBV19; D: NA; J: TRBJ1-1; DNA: TGTGCCAGTAGTGTCGGCTCGAACACTGAAGCTTTCTTT; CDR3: CASSVGSNTEAFF
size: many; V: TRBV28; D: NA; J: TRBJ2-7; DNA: TGTGCCAGCAGTTTATTATCTTACGAGCAGTACTTC; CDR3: CASSLLSYEQYF
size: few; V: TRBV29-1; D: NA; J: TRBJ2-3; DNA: TGCAGCGTTGTCCAGGTGGTGGGGACAAATACGCAGTATTTT; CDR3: CSVVQVVGTNTQYF
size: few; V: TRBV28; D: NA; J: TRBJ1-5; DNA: TGTGCCAGCAGTTTAGGGCCCAGTCTCGGCAATCAGCCCCAGCATTTT; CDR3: CASSLGPSLGNQPQHF
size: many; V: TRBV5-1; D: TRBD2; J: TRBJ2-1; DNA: TGCGCCAGCAGCTTGGGGACTAGCGGGAGGGCTGCTGATGAGCAGTTCTTC; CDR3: CASSLGTSGRAADEQFF
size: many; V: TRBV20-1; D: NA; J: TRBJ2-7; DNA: TGCAGTGCTAGGGGACGGGAAGCCTACGAGCAGTACTTC; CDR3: CSARGREAYEQYF
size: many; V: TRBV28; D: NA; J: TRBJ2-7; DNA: TGTGCCAGCAGTCCACCATACGGTACGTCACAGCGTCACTACGAGCAGTACTTC; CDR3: CASSPPYGTSQRHYEQYF
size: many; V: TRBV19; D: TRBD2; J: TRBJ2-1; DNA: TGTGCCAGTAGGACTAGCGGGAGCTATGAGCAGTTCTTC; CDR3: CASRTSGSYEQFF
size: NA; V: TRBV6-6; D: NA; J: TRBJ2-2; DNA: TGTGCCAGCAGTTACTCGTCGAGGGAGCTGTTTTTT; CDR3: CASSYSSRELFF
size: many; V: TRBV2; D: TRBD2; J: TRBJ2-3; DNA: TGTGCCAGCAGGCCACCCTCCCGACTAGCGGGGCCCACAGATACGCAGTATTTT; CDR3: CASRPPSRLAGPTDTQYF
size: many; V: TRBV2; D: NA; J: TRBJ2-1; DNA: TGTGCCAGCAGTGACTTGTGGGATGAGCAGTTCTTC; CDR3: CASSDLWDEQFF
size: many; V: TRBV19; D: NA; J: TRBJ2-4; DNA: TGTGCCAGTAGTATGCGGGGAGTAGCCAAAAACATTCAGTACTTC; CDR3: CASSMRGVAKNIQYF